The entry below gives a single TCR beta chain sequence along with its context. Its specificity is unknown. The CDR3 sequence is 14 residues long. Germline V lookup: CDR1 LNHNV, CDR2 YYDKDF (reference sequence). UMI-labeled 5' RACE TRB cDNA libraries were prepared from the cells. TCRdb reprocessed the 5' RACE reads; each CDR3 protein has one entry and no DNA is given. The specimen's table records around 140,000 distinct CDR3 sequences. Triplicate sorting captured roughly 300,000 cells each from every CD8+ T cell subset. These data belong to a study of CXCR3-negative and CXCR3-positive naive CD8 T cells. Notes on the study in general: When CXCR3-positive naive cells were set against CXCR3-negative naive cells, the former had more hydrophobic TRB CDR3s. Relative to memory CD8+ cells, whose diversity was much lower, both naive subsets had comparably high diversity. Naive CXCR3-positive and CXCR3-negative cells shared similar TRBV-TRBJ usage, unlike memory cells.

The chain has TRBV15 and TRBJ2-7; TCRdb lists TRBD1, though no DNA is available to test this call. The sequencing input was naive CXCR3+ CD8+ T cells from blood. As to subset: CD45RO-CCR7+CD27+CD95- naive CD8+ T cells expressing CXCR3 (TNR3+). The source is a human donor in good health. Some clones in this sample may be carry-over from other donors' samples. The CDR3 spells CATSRTTGIYEQYF.